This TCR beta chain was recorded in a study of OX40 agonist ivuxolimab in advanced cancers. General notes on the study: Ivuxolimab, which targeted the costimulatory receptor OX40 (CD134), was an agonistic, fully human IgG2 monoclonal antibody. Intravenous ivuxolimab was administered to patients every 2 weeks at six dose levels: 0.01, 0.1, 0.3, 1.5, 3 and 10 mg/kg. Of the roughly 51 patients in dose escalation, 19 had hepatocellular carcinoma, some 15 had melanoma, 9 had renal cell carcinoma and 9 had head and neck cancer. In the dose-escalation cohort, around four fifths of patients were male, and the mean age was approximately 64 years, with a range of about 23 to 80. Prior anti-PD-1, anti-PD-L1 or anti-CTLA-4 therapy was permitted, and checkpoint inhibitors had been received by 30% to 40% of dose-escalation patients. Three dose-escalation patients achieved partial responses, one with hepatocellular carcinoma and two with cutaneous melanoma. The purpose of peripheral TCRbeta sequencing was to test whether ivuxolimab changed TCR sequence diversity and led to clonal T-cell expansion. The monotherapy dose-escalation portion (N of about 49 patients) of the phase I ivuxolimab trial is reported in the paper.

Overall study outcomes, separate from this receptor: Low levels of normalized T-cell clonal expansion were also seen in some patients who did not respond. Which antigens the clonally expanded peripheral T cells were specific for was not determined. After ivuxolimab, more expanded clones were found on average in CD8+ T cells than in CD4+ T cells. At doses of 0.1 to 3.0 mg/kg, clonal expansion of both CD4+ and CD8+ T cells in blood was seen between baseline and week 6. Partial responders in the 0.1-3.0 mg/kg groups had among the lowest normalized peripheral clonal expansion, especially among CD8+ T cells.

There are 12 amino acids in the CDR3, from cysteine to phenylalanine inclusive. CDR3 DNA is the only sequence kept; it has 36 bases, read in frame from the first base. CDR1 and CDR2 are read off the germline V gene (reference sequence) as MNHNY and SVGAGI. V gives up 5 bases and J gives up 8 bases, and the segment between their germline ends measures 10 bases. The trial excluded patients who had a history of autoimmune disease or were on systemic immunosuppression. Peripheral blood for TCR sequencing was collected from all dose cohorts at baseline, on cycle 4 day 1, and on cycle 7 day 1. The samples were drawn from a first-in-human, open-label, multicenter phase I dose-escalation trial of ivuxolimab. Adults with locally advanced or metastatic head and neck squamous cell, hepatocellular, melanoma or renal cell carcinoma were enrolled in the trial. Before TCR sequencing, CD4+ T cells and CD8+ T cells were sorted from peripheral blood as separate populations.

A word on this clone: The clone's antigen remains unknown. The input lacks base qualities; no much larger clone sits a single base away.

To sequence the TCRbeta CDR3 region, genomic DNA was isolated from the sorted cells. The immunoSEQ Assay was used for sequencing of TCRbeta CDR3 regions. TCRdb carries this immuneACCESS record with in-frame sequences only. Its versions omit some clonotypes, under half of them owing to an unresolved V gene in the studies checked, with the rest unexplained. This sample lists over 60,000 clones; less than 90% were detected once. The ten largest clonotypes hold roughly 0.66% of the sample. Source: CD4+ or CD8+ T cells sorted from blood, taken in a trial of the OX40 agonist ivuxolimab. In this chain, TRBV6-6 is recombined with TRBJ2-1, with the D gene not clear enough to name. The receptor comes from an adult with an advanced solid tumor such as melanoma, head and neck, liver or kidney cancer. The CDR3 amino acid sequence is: CASSPSPDEQFF. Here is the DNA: TGTGCCAGCAGTCCCTCTCCCGATGAGCAGTTCTTC.